This TCR beta chain was identified in a study of Graves' ophthalmopathy and Graves' hyperthyroidism. Across the whole study: If no ophthalmopathy appeared within 18 months of follow-up, hyperthyroidism was termed stable. Study-level results: Blood was where most expanded thyroid clonotypes above 0.001 frequency also turned up.

The CDR3 totals 21 residues, both ends included. Per the germline V gene, CDR1 is SGHRS and CDR2 is YFSETQ. As regards this clonotype: Its specificity is unknown. The DNA is left out, because the CDR3 cannot be placed on it with certainty; the CDR3 is given as TCRdb lists it.

RNA transcripts were the source from which TCR beta CDR3 regions were amplified. First-round RT-PCR with HTBI primers preceded a second-round multiplex PCR. TCRdb ran MiXCR on the multiplex PCR reads and lists one entry per CDR3 protein. The table records 580,000 or so distinct CDR3 sequences, less than 40% of them present only once. Hyperthyroidism patients were newly diagnosed, ill under 2 months, and aged 18 to 65 years. The specimen was peripheral blood or thyroid tissue (not recorded which). The gene calls are TRBV5-1 and TRBJ2-2; TRBD2, the table's D call, lacks a check against the DNA. This TCR came from an adult man with Graves' hyperthyroidism. CDR3 in amino acids: CASSAVAGGGLQYFGAGELFF.